This T cell receptor (beta chain) was observed in a study of T cells after yellow fever vaccination. The CDR3 loop spans 14 amino acids. The V gene lost 9 bases and the J gene lost 0 bases, with 12 bases spanning the gap. This clonotype appeared many times. A single record per CDR3 protein comes from TCRdb applying MiXCR to the 5' RACE reads. The sample lists around 340,000 distinct CDR3 sequences; around an eighth were seen once. The sample was CD4+ T cells sorted from PBMCs, taken 15 days after the yellow fever booster vaccination. The TCR sequence derives from a man between 18 and 35 years old who received the YFV17D yellow fever vaccine. V and J are TRBV23-1 and TRBJ2-1, with D perhaps TRBD2 (6 bases). TRBV23-1 is classed as an ORF, of uncertain function. DNA for the CDR3: TGCGCCAGTCCGGGGGAGAGCTCCTACAATGAGCAGTTCTTC. Translating it yields CASPGESSYNEQFF.